A selection of T cell receptor beta chains follows, all from one sample in a study of shared T cell receptors in the human thymus. The data were produced by immunoSEQ multiplex PCR, yet TCRdb's version contains in-frame clones alone and is incomplete. The data hold roughly 710,000 clones, with 70% to 90% observed a single time. These data were also reused for a study on human thymus T cells.

The sample taken for sequencing was thymocytes. The origin of the receptors is a girl younger than two with a congenital heart defect. Each CDR3 is given with its conserved first and last residue. A D gene is named only where the DNA matches it firmly. Size is omitted from some rows. Given values are once, few, many or a class for expanded clones.

j_gene: TRBJ2-3
abundance: few
d_gene: NA
v_gene: TRBV20-1
CDR3nt: TGCAGTGCTCCACTTGCAGATACGCAGTATTTT
CDR3aa: CSAPLADTQYF

j_gene: TRBJ2-3
abundance: few
d_gene: NA
v_gene: TRBV19
CDR3nt: TGTAGTTGCGGGGGCCAAAGAAGCACAGATACGCAGTATTTT
CDR3aa: CSCGGQRSTDTQYF

j_gene: TRBJ2-3
abundance: NA
d_gene: TRBD2
v_gene: TRBV29-1
CDR3nt: TGCAGCGTTGTGCGGGGTGGGGGGGACACAGATACGCAGTATTTT
CDR3aa: CSVVRGGGDTDTQYF

j_gene: TRBJ2-1
abundance: NA
d_gene: NA
v_gene: TRBV19
CDR3nt: TGTGCCAGTAGTCCAAAGGACAGTTACAATGAGCAGTTCTTC
CDR3aa: CASSPKDSYNEQFF

j_gene: TRBJ2-7
abundance: NA
d_gene: NA
v_gene: TRBV5-1
CDR3nt: TGCGCCAGCAGCGGGGGGTGGGAAAGCTCCTACGAGCAGTACTTC
CDR3aa: CASSGGWESSYEQYF

j_gene: TRBJ2-6
abundance: once
d_gene: NA
v_gene: TRBV5-1
CDR3nt: TGCGCCAGCTGTATAGCTGGGGCCAACGTCCTGACTTTC
CDR3aa: CASCIAGANVLTF

j_gene: TRBJ1-2
abundance: NA
d_gene: TRBD1
v_gene: TRBV6-1
CDR3nt: TGTGCCAGCTGGCACAGGGGTGGCTACACCTTC
CDR3aa: CASWHRGGYTF

j_gene: TRBJ2-1
abundance: NA
d_gene: NA
v_gene: TRBV19
CDR3nt: TGTGCCAGCCCAGGGTGCGAATTTTCCTACAATGAGCAGTTCTTC
CDR3aa: CASPGCEFSYNEQFF

j_gene: TRBJ1-4
abundance: NA
d_gene: NA
v_gene: TRBV29-1
CDR3nt: TGCAGCGTTGAAGGCCGAGGTCGGAATGAAAAACTGTTTTTT
CDR3aa: CSVEGRGRNEKLFF

j_gene: TRBJ1-2
abundance: NA
d_gene: TRBD1
v_gene: TRBV9
CDR3nt: TGTGCCAGCAGCCCACTCTCGCTGGGCGGGGACAGGGGAGGATTGACTGACTATGGCTACACCTTC
CDR3aa: CASSPLSLGGDRGGLTDYGYTF

j_gene: TRBJ2-1
abundance: NA
d_gene: TRBD2
v_gene: TRBV5-6
CDR3nt: TGTGCCAGCAGCCAACACAGCGGGGCCAATGAGCAGTTCTTC
CDR3aa: CASSQHSGANEQFF

j_gene: TRBJ2-3
abundance: NA
d_gene: TRBD2
v_gene: TRBV11-2
CDR3nt: TGTGCCAGCAGCTCGCGGCCAGGGAGGGTCACAGATACGCAGTATTTT
CDR3aa: CASSSRPGRVTDTQYF

j_gene: TRBJ2-7
abundance: NA
d_gene: TRBD1
v_gene: TRBV6-5
CDR3nt: TGTGCCAGCAGTTTTTACAGGGGCTTCTACGAGCAGTACTTC
CDR3aa: CASSFYRGFYEQYF

j_gene: TRBJ1-1
abundance: NA
d_gene: NA
v_gene: TRBV10-2
CDR3nt: TGCGCCAGCCGGACCTTGGGGGGGAACACTGAAGCTTTCTTT
CDR3aa: CASRTLGGNTEAFF

j_gene: TRBJ2-7
abundance: NA
d_gene: TRBD1
v_gene: TRBV25-1
CDR3nt: TGTGCCAGCAGGTCCACTCCCAGTAGGGGGCGACGCGAGCAGTACTTC
CDR3aa: CASRSTPSRGRREQYF

j_gene: TRBJ1-1
abundance: NA
d_gene: NA
v_gene: TRBV5-1
CDR3nt: TGCGCCAGCTTCGTTTCGAGCCAAAACACTGAAGCTTTCTTT
CDR3aa: CASFVSSQNTEAFF

j_gene: TRBJ2-5
abundance: NA
d_gene: NA
v_gene: TRBV7-2
CDR3nt: TGTGCCAGCAGCGAACCTTTGAGGCGGGTGCAAGAGACCCAGTACTTC
CDR3aa: CASSEPLRRVQETQYF